The rows below give T cell receptor beta chains drawn from one sample of a study of post-analysis software for immune sequencing data. Each CDR3 protein gets one entry after TCRdb re-called the PCR reads with MiXCR. The repertoire holds approximately 770,000 distinct CDR3 sequences, with about 43% as singletons. What was sequenced was blood. These receptor sequences come from a girl between 5 and 17 years old with multiple sclerosis. Each CDR3 is given with its conserved first and last residue. The D gene is left open where the match is weak. Rows may omit the clone size; those that give it use once, few, many or a size class.

.	16	TRBV11-2	TRBJ2-7	.	TGTGCCAGCAGCTTAGTCCCACCTAAGTCCCCCTACGAGCAGTACTTC	CASSLVPPKSPYEQYF
.	16	TRBV6-2/TRBV6-3	TRBJ2-1	TRBD2	TGTGCCAGTCACCCCAGGAGTAGCGGGGGGGGCAATGAGCAGTTCTTC	CASHPRSSGGGNEQFF
.	13	TRBV7-9	TRBJ2-7	.	TGTGCCAGCAGCTATAGGACCGCCTACGAGCAGTACTTC	CASSYRTAYEQYF
.	15	TRBV7-9	TRBJ2-7	TRBD1	TGTGCCAGCAGCTCAAACGGGACAGGGGGGTTCGAGCAGTACTTC	CASSSNGTGGFEQYF
few	17	TRBV15	TRBJ2-7	TRBD2	TGTGCCACCAGCAGGGACCCCCCGGGACTAGCGTTTTACGAGCAGTACTTC	CATSRDPPGLAFYEQYF
.	15	TRBV7-3	TRBJ1-1	.	TGTGCCAGCAGCTTAAGTGCAGTGCAGGACACTGAAGCTTTCTTT	CASSLSAVQDTEAFF
.	15	TRBV5-1	TRBJ2-3	TRBD2	TGCGCCAGCAGCTCCAGAGCGGGAGGGACAGATACGCAGTATTTT	CASSSRAGGTDTQYF
.	15	TRBV29-1	TRBJ2-7	.	TGCAGCGTTGAACTTGAAAACAGGAGCTCCTACGAGCAGTACTTC	CSVELENRSSYEQYF
.	16	TRBV27	TRBJ1-1	TRBD1	TGTGCCAGCAGTTCTTGGACAGGGGAGGTGAACACTGAAGCTTTCTTT	CASSSWTGEVNTEAFF
.	14	TRBV12-3/TRBV12-4	TRBJ1-2	.	TGTGCCAGCACCCTAGAGGGGGGACCTTATGGCTACACCTTC	CASTLEGGPYGYTF